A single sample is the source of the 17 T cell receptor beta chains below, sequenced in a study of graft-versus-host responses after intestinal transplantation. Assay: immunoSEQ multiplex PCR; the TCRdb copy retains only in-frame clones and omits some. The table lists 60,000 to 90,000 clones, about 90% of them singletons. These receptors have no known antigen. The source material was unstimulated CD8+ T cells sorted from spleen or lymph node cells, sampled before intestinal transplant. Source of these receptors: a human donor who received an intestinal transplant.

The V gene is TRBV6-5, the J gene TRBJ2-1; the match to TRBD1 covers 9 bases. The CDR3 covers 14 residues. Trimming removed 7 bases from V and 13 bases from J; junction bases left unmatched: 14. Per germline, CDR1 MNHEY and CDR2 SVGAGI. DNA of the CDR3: TGTGCCAGCAACCCCCAAGCCGGGGACAGGGAACAGTTCTTC. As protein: CASNPQAGDREQFF.

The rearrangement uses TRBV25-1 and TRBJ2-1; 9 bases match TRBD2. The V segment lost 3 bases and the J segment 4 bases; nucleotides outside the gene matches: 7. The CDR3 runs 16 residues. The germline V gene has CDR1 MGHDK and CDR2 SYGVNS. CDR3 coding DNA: TGTGCCAGCAGTGAGGCGGGGCTAGCGGGGTACAATGAGCAGTTCTTC. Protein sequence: CASSEAGLAGYNEQFF.

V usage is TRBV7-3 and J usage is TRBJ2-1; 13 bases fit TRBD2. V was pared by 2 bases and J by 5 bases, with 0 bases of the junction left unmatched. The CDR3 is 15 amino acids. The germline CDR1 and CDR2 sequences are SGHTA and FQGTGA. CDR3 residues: CASSLGLAGDNEQFF. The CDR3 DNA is TGTGCCAGCAGCTTAGGACTAGCGGGGGACAATGAGCAGTTCTTC.

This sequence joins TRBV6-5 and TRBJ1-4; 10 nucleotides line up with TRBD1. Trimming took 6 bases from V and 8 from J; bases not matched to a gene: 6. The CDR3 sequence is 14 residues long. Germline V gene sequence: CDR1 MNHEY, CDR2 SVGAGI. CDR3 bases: TGTGCCAGCAGCCCGGACAGGGGGAGCGAAAAACTGTTTTTT. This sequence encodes CASSPDRGSEKLFF.

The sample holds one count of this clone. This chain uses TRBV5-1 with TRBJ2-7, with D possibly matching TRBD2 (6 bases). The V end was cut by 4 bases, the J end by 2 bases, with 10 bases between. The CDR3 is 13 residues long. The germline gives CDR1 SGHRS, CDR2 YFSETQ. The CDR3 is CASSPGTPYEQYF. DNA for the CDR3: TGCGCCAGCAGCCCCGGGACTCCCTACGAGCAGTACTTC.

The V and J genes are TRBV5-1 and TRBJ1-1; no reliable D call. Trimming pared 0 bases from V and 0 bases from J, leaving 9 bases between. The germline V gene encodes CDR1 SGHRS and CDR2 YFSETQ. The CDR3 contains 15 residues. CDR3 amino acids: CASSLVAGMNTEAFF. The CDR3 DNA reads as TGCGCCAGCAGCTTGGTAGCGGGCATGAACACTGAAGCTTTCTTT.

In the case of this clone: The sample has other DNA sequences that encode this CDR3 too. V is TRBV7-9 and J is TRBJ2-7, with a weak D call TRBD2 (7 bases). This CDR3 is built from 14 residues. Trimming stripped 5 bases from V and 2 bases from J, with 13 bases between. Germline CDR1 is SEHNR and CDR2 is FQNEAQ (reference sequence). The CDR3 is CASSPAGAAYEQYF. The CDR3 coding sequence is TGTGCCAGCAGCCCCGCGGGGGCCGCCTACGAGCAGTACTTC.

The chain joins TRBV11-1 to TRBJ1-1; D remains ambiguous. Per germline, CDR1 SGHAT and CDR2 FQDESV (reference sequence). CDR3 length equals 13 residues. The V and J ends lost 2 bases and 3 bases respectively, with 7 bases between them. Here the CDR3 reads CASSLIRDTEAFF. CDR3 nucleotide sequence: TGTGCCAGCAGCTTAATCCGAGACACTGAAGCTTTCTTT.

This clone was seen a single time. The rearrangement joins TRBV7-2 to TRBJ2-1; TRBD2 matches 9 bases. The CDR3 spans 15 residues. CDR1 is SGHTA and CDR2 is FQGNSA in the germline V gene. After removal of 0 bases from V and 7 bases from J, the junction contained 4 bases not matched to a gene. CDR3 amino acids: CASSLASGGVNEQFF. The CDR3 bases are TGTGCCAGCAGCTTAGCTAGCGGGGGAGTAAATGAGCAGTTCTTC. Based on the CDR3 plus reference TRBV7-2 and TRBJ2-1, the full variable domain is GAGVSQSPSNKVTEKGKDVELRCDPISGHTALYWYRQSLGQGLEFLIYFQGNSAPDKSGLPSDRFSAERTGGSVSTLTIQRTQQEDSAVYLCASSLASGGVNEQFFGPGTRLTVL.

CDR3 nucleotide sequence: TGTGCCAGCAGCCTCGACAGGGAAGAGCAGTTCTTC. Amino acids: CASSLDREEQFF. The chain carries TRBV6-5 and TRBJ2-1; 7 bases line up with TRBD1. The V gene's germline CDR1 is MNHEY and CDR2 SVGAGI. Trimming cost V 6 bases and J 10 bases; bases outside gene matches: 6. The CDR3 loop spans 12 amino acids.

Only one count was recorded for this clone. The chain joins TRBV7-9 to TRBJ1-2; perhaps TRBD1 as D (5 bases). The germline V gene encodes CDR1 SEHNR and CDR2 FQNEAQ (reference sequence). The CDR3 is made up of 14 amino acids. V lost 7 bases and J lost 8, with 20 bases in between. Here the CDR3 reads CASTPLVRGDGYTF. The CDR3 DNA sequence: TGTGCCAGCACCCCTTTGGTCCGGGGGGACGGCTACACCTTC.

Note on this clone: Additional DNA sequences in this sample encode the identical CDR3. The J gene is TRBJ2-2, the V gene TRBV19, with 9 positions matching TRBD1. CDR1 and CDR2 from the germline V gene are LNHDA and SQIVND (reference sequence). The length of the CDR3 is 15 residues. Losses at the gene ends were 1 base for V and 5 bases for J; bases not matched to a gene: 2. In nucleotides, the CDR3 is TGTGCCAGTAGTATAGGGGGGACAGGGACCGGGGAGCTGTTTTTT. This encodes CASSIGGTGTGELFF.

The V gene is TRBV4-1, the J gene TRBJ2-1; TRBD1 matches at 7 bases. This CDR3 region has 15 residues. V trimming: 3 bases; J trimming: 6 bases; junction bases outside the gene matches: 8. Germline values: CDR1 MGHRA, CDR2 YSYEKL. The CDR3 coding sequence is TGCGCCAGCAGCCAGGGCGAGGGGGCAGGCAATGAGCAGTTCTTC. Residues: CASSQGEGAGNEQFF.

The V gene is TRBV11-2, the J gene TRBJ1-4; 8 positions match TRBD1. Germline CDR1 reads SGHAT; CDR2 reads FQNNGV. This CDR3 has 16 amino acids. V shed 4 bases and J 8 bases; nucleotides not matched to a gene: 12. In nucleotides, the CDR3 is TGTGCCAGCAGCTCCTACCGGACAGGGAGGGAAGAAAAACTGTTTTTT. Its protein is CASSSYRTGREEKLFF.

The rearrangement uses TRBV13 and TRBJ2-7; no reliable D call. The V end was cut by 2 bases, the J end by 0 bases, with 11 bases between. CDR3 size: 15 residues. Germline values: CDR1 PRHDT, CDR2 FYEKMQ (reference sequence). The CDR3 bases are TGTGCCAGCAGCTTACGGCCAGGCCCCTCCTACGAGCAGTACTTC. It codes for CASSLRPGPSYEQYF.

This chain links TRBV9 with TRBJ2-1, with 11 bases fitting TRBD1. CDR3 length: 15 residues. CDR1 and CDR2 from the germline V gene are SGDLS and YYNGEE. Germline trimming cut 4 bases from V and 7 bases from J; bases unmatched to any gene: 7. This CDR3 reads CASSWGTGGGNEQFF. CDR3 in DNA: TGTGCCAGCAGCTGGGGGACAGGGGGAGGGAATGAGCAGTTCTTC.

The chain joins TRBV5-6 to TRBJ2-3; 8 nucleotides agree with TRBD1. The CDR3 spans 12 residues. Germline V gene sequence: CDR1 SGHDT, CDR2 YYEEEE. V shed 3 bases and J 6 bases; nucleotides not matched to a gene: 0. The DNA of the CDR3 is TGTGCCAGCAGCTGGACAGGGGATACGCAGTATTTT. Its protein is CASSWTGDTQYF.